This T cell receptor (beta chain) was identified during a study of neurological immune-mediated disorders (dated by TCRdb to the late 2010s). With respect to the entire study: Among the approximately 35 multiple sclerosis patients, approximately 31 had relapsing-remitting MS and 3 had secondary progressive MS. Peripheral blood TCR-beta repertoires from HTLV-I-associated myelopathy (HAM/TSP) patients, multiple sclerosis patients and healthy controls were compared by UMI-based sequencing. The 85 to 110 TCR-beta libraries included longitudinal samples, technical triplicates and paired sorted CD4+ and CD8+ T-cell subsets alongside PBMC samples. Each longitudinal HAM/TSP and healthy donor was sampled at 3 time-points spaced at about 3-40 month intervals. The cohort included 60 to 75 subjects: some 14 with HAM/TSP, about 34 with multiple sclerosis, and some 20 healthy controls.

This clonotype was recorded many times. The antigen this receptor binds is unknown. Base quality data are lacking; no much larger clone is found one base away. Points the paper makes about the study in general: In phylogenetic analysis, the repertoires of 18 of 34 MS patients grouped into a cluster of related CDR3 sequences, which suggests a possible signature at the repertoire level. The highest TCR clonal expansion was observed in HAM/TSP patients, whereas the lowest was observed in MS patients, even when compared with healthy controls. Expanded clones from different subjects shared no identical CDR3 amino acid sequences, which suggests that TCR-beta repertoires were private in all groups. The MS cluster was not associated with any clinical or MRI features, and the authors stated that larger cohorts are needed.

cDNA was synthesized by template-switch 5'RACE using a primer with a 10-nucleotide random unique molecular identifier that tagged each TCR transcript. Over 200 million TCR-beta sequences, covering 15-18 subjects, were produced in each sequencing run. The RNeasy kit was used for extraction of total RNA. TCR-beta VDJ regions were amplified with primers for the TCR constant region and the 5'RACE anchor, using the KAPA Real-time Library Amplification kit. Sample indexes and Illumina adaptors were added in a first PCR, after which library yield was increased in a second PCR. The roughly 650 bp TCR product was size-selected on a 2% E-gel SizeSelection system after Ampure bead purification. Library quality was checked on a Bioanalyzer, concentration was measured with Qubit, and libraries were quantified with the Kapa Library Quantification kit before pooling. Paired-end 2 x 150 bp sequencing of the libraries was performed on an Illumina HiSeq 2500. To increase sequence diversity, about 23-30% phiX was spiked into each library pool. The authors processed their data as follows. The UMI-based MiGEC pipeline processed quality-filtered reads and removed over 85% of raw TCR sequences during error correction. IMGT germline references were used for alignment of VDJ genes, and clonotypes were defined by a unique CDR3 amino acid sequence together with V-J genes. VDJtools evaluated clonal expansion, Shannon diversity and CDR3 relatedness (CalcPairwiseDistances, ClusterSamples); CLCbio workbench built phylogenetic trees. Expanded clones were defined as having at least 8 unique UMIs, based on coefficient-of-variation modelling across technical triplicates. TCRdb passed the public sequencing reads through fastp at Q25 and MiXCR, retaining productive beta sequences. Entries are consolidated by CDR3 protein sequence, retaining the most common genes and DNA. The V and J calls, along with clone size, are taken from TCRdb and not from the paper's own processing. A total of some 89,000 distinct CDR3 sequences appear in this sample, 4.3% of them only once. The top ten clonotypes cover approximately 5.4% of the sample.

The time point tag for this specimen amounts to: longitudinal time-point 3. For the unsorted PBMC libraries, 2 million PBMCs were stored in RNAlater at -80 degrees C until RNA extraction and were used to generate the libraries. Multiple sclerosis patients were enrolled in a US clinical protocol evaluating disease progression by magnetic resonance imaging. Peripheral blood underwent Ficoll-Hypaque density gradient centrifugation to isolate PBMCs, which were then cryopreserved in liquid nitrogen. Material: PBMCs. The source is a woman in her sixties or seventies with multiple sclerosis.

This receptor carries the CDR3 CASSPNRGGETQYF. The DNA is TGCGCCAGCAGCCCCAACAGGGGGGGGGAGACCCAGTACTTC. Recombination joined TRBV5-1 with TRBJ2-5; tentative D gene TRBD1, with 8 bases matching. Trimming at the junction amounts to 4 bases on V and 5 bases on J, and the germline ends lie 15 bases apart. As encoded in the germline V gene, CDR1 is SGHRS while CDR2 is YFSETQ. The CDR3 spans 14 residues, from the cysteine through the phenylalanine. The kept DNA is CDR3 alone, 42 bases in frame from the first base.